The rows below give T cell receptor beta chains drawn from one sample of a study of cytomegalovirus exposure and HLA in healthy donors. Generated by immunoSEQ multiplex PCR, the TCRdb table keeps only in-frame clones and is missing some. The data contain about 110,000 clones, under 85% of them singletons. The specimen was PBMCs. All receptors derive from a woman aged 50 to 65 in good health and CMV-seropositive. CDR3s include the opening cysteine and the closing phenylalanine or tryptophan. The order of the fields is J gene, clone size, D gene, V gene, CDR3 DNA, CDR3 protein. D genes are given only for firm matches. A clone size is listed for some rows: how often the clone was seen (once, few, many), or a class if it is expanded.

j_gene: TRBJ1-3; abundance: .; d_gene: .; v_gene: TRBV18; CDR3nt: TGTGCCAGCTCACCACGCGCCGGGGATTACGGAAACACCATATATTTT; CDR3aa: CASSPRAGDYGNTIYF
j_gene: TRBJ1-1; abundance: .; d_gene: .; v_gene: TRBV5-4; CDR3nt: TGTGCCAGCAGCTTGGCCTCGTACACTGAAGCTTTCTTT; CDR3aa: CASSLASYTEAFF
j_gene: TRBJ2-3; abundance: .; d_gene: TRBD2; v_gene: TRBV15; CDR3nt: TGTGCCACCGAGGAGCGGGAGGCCTTCGATACGCAGTATTTT; CDR3aa: CATEEREAFDTQYF
j_gene: TRBJ2-2; abundance: .; d_gene: .; v_gene: TRBV7-2; CDR3nt: TGTGCCAGCAGCGTAGCCGGGGTAAACACCGGGGAGCTGTTTTTT; CDR3aa: CASSVAGVNTGELFF
j_gene: TRBJ1-5; abundance: many; d_gene: .; v_gene: TRBV19; CDR3nt: TGTGCCAGTAGTATAGGTGGCGGGGATCAGCCCCAGCATTTT; CDR3aa: CASSIGGGDQPQHF
j_gene: TRBJ1-2; abundance: .; d_gene: .; v_gene: TRBV2; CDR3nt: TGTGCCAGCAGTGGGCAGAAGACAGGAAGTCGCCTAAACTATGGCTACACCTTC; CDR3aa: CASSGQKTGSRLNYGYTF
j_gene: TRBJ1-1; abundance: .; d_gene: .; v_gene: TRBV6-5; CDR3nt: TGTGCCAGCAGCGAGGTTGAAGCGAACACTGAAGCTTTCTTT; CDR3aa: CASSEVEANTEAFF
j_gene: TRBJ1-3; abundance: .; d_gene: TRBD1; v_gene: TRBV19; CDR3nt: TGTGCCAGCGGGATTTCTACAGGGGAAGGAAACACCATATATTTT; CDR3aa: CASGISTGEGNTIYF
j_gene: TRBJ2-7; abundance: .; d_gene: .; v_gene: TRBV2; CDR3nt: TGTGCCAGCAGCCCTCTCTACTACGAGCAGTACTTC; CDR3aa: CASSPLYYEQYF
j_gene: TRBJ2-3; abundance: .; d_gene: .; v_gene: TRBV5-1; CDR3nt: TGCGCCAGCAGCCGAGTCGGAGCTAGCACAGATACGCAGTATTTT; CDR3aa: CASSRVGASTDTQYF
j_gene: TRBJ2-1; abundance: .; d_gene: TRBD2; v_gene: TRBV6-6; CDR3nt: TGTGCCAGCAGGAGAGCGGGACCCGCCTACAATGAGCAGTTCTTC; CDR3aa: CASRRAGPAYNEQFF
j_gene: TRBJ2-7; abundance: .; d_gene: .; v_gene: TRBV2; CDR3nt: TGTGCCAGTCGCCTTGGACTCCCAATGAACGAGCAGTACTTC; CDR3aa: CASRLGLPMNEQYF
j_gene: TRBJ1-4; abundance: few; d_gene: TRBD1; v_gene: TRBV29-1; CDR3nt: TGCAGCGTTAAGGGGGCGGTTAATGAAAAACTGTTTTTT; CDR3aa: CSVKGAVNEKLFF
j_gene: TRBJ1-5; abundance: once; d_gene: TRBD1; v_gene: TRBV18; CDR3nt: TGTGCCAGCTCGGGCGACAGGGATCAGCCCCAGCATTTT; CDR3aa: CASSGDRDQPQHF
j_gene: TRBJ1-3; abundance: .; d_gene: .; v_gene: TRBV7-6; CDR3nt: TGTGCCAGCAGCTTAGGGCAGGGCACTGGAAACACCATATATTTT; CDR3aa: CASSLGQGTGNTIYF
j_gene: TRBJ2-5; abundance: .; d_gene: TRBD2; v_gene: TRBV13; CDR3nt: TGTGCCAGCAGCTTGGTGGGTCTAGCGGGGGGGCGCCAAGAGACCCAGTACTTC; CDR3aa: CASSLVGLAGGRQETQYF
j_gene: TRBJ2-7; abundance: .; d_gene: TRBD1; v_gene: TRBV7-8; CDR3nt: TGTGCCAGCAGCTGGGGACAGGGGGGGTCCTACGAGCAGTACTTC; CDR3aa: CASSWGQGGSYEQYF
j_gene: TRBJ1-2; abundance: .; d_gene: TRBD1; v_gene: TRBV7-9; CDR3nt: TGTTCCAGCAGCTTAGGGGACAGCCCGAAGGATGGCTACACCTTC; CDR3aa: CSSSLGDSPKDGYTF
j_gene: TRBJ2-2; abundance: once; d_gene: TRBD2; v_gene: TRBV11-2; CDR3nt: TGTGCCAGCAGCCCCCTAGCGGGAGGCAACACCGGGGAGCTGTTTTTT; CDR3aa: CASSPLAGGNTGELFF
j_gene: TRBJ2-7; abundance: .; d_gene: TRBD2; v_gene: TRBV5-1; CDR3nt: TGCGCCAGCAGCCGGGACTATGGTCCCAACGAGCAGTACTTC; CDR3aa: CASSRDYGPNEQYF
j_gene: TRBJ2-5; abundance: .; d_gene: TRBD1; v_gene: TRBV7-9; CDR3nt: TGTTCCAGCAGCTTACAGGGGCTCTCAGAGACCCAGTACTTC; CDR3aa: CSSSLQGLSETQYF
j_gene: TRBJ2-3; abundance: .; d_gene: TRBD2; v_gene: TRBV5-1; CDR3nt: TGCGCCAGCAGCTTTGGCCCCGAGGGACTAGCGGGGGGGCCGGGCACAGATACGCAGTATTTT; CDR3aa: CASSFGPEGLAGGPGTDTQYF
j_gene: TRBJ2-2; abundance: .; d_gene: TRBD1; v_gene: TRBV2; CDR3nt: TGTGCCAGCAGCTCGGGACAGGGGGCTTTAAACAGGGAGCTGTTTTTT; CDR3aa: CASSSGQGALNRELFF
j_gene: TRBJ2-3; abundance: .; d_gene: .; v_gene: TRBV5-1; CDR3nt: TGCGCCAGCAGCTTGGAACTAGTCACAGATACGCAGTATTTT; CDR3aa: CASSLELVTDTQYF
j_gene: TRBJ2-7; abundance: .; d_gene: .; v_gene: TRBV7-2; CDR3nt: TGTGCCAGCAGCTCACAGGTAGGCGCCTACGAGCAGTACTTC; CDR3aa: CASSSQVGAYEQYF
j_gene: TRBJ2-5; abundance: .; d_gene: TRBD2; v_gene: TRBV13; CDR3nt: TGTGCCAGCAGCTTAGGCCTCCGGGGGGGCCGGGAGACCCAGTACTTC; CDR3aa: CASSLGLRGGRETQYF
j_gene: TRBJ1-2; abundance: .; d_gene: TRBD1; v_gene: TRBV5-4; CDR3nt: TGTGCCAGCAGCCCCACAGGGGGCCGGGGCTACACCTTC; CDR3aa: CASSPTGGRGYTF
j_gene: TRBJ2-1; abundance: .; d_gene: TRBD1; v_gene: TRBV10-3; CDR3nt: TGTGCCATCAAGGGACAGGGGGCGGTTGATGAGCAGTTCTTC; CDR3aa: CAIKGQGAVDEQFF
j_gene: TRBJ2-7; abundance: .; d_gene: .; v_gene: TRBV6-6; CDR3nt: TGTGCCAGCAGCCCGACGGACAGCTCCTACGAGCAGTACTTC; CDR3aa: CASSPTDSSYEQYF
j_gene: TRBJ2-1; abundance: .; d_gene: .; v_gene: TRBV5-5; CDR3nt: TGTGCCAGCAGCTTGGGAGGCTACAATGAGCAGTTCTTC; CDR3aa: CASSLGGYNEQFF
j_gene: TRBJ2-5; abundance: .; d_gene: TRBD1; v_gene: TRBV28; CDR3nt: TGTGCCAGCAGTTGGGCACGACAGGGAGAAGAGACCCAGTACTTC; CDR3aa: CASSWARQGEETQYF
j_gene: TRBJ2-1; abundance: .; d_gene: TRBD1; v_gene: TRBV9; CDR3nt: TGTGCCAGCAGAGAGGGTGGACAGGGGGCGCGGAATGAGCAGTTCTTC; CDR3aa: CASREGGQGARNEQFF
j_gene: TRBJ2-6; abundance: once; d_gene: TRBD2; v_gene: TRBV4-1; CDR3nt: TGCGCCAGCAGCCAATTCGTGACTAGCGGGGGGGCTTCTGGGGCCAACGTCCTGACTTTC; CDR3aa: CASSQFVTSGGASGANVLTF
j_gene: TRBJ2-5; abundance: .; d_gene: TRBD2; v_gene: TRBV4-1; CDR3nt: TGCGCCAGCAGCCAATCCCTAGCGGGGGGGCATGGAGAGACCCAGTACTTC; CDR3aa: CASSQSLAGGHGETQYF
j_gene: TRBJ2-7; abundance: .; d_gene: TRBD1; v_gene: TRBV29-1; CDR3nt: TGCAGCGTCTCACAGGGGCCCAGGGATGGCGAGCAGTACTTC; CDR3aa: CSVSQGPRDGEQYF
j_gene: TRBJ2-5; abundance: .; d_gene: TRBD2; v_gene: TRBV5-5; CDR3nt: TGTGCCAGCAGCCTTCGGACTAGCGGAGAGACCCAGTACTTC; CDR3aa: CASSLRTSGETQYF
j_gene: TRBJ2-3; abundance: .; d_gene: TRBD2; v_gene: TRBV6-4; CDR3nt: TGTGCCAGCAGCCCGACTAGCGGGGGAGGGTTAGATACGCAGTATTTT; CDR3aa: CASSPTSGGGLDTQYF
j_gene: TRBJ2-7; abundance: many; d_gene: TRBD2; v_gene: TRBV7-9; CDR3nt: TGTGCCAGCAGCGTTGGACTAGCGGGAGTAGACGAGCAGTACTTC; CDR3aa: CASSVGLAGVDEQYF
j_gene: TRBJ2-6; abundance: once; d_gene: TRBD1; v_gene: TRBV7-2; CDR3nt: TGTGCCAGCAGCCGAGGACAGGGGACTGTCTCTGGGGCCAACGTCCTGACTTTC; CDR3aa: CASSRGQGTVSGANVLTF
j_gene: TRBJ2-5; abundance: .; d_gene: TRBD2; v_gene: TRBV7-6; CDR3nt: TGTGCCAGCAGCTCACTCCGGGCTAGCGGGAGAGGGGAGACCCAGTACTTC; CDR3aa: CASSSLRASGRGETQYF
j_gene: TRBJ2-1; abundance: .; d_gene: TRBD2; v_gene: TRBV5-1; CDR3nt: TGCGCCAGCAGCTTGGGCCCGGGACTAGGATCTGTTAATGAGCAGTTCTTC; CDR3aa: CASSLGPGLGSVNEQFF
j_gene: TRBJ1-5; abundance: .; d_gene: TRBD1; v_gene: TRBV5-1; CDR3nt: TGCGCCAGCAGCGCGGGACAGGGCAATCAGCCCCAGCATTTT; CDR3aa: CASSAGQGNQPQHF